The 3 T cell receptor beta chains presented below share a single source sample, sequenced in a study of cytomegalovirus exposure and HLA in healthy donors. This PCR relied on a set of 60 Vbeta primers and 13 Jbeta primers. The assay was immunoSEQ multiplex PCR, and TCRdb's table has in-frame clones only and misses some. This table has around 180,000 clones, over 65% appearing once. Sequenced input: PBMCs. The receptors here all came from a woman in her twenties or thirties in good health and CMV-seropositive.

The J gene is TRBJ2-7, the V gene TRBV27, with 7 bases that match TRBD1. There are 14 residues in the CDR3. Germline loops: CDR1 MNHEY, CDR2 SMNVEV (reference sequence). J lost 0 bases, V lost 6 bases, and 5 bases had no gene match. The CDR3 protein is CASRGRQGSYEQYF. CDR3 sequence (DNA): TGTGCCAGCAGGGGTCGACAGGGCTCCTACGAGCAGTACTTC.

This chain links TRBV10-2 with TRBJ1-4, with 7 bases identical to TRBD1. The CDR3 covers 13 residues. CDR1 WSHSY and CDR2 SAAADI come from the germline V gene. V was clipped by 7 bases and J by 3 bases; unmatched bases: 2. This CDR3 reads CASKTGPNEKLFF. CDR3 sequence (DNA): TGCGCCAGCAAGACAGGGCCTAATGAAAAACTGTTTTTT.

This chain joins TRBV18 and TRBJ2-1, with D perhaps matching TRBD2 (6 bases). The V gene lost 3 bases and the J gene lost 4 bases, with 10 bases spanning the gap. The CDR3 has 14 amino acids. In germline, CDR1 is KGHSH, CDR2 LQKENI. Written as DNA, the CDR3 is TGTGCCAGCTCACCGGCGGGACCGTACAATGAGCAGTTCTTC. It yields the protein CASSPAGPYNEQFF.